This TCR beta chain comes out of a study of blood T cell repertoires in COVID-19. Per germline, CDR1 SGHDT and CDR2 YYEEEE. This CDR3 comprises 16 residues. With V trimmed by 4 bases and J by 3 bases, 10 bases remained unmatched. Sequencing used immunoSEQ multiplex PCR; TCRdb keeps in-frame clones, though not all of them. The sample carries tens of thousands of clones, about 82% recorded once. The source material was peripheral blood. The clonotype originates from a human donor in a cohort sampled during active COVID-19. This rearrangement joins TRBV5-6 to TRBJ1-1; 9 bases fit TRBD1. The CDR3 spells CASSPGTGRRDTEAFF. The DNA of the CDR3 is TGTGCCAGCAGCCCGGGGACAGGGAGGAGGGACACTGAAGCTTTCTTT.